This T cell receptor (beta chain) was recorded in a study of T-cell reconstitution after alpha-beta-depleted transplantation in children. This clonotype was found a few times. Its target is not known. Unique molecular identifiers were used in preparing the TCRbeta library. TCRdb independently ran MiXCR on the PCR reads; one entry per CDR3 protein. The top ten clones hold 43% of a sample with about 210,000 distinct CDR3 sequences, roughly a sixth of them seen once. The V gene lost 2 bases and the J gene lost 10 bases, with 17 bases spanning the gap. Germline loops: CDR1 MGHRA, CDR2 YSYEKL. This CDR3 region has 14 residues. Study-wide findings and caveats: There were some patients whose high TCRbeta diversity at day 60 came from surviving recipient T cells and thymic progenitors. Fresh T-cell production supplied most of the T-cell counts and diversity seen one year after transplant. Alpha-beta T cells about two months after transplant reportedly derived from several hundred expanded graft clones.

The chain has TRBV4-1 and TRBJ1-1; D is perhaps TRBD1 (5 bases). The TCR sequence derives from a male patient aged 2-10 years who had a stem cell transplant for acute lymphoblastic leukemia, so the T cells may come from the graft donor. Here the sequenced sample was PBMCs, mostly from graft donor cells, taken 360 days after TCRalphabeta/CD19-depleted stem cell transplant. The CDR3 here is CASSQPRQGFRAFF. CDR3 coding DNA: TGCGCCAGCAGCCAACCTCGTCAGGGTTTTCGAGCTTTCTTT.